Listed below are T cell receptor beta chains from one sample, sequenced in a study of CD8+ T cells in alopecia areata. Only in-frame clones appear in the TCRdb table, and some are missing; sequencing was by immunoSEQ multiplex PCR. The sample lists about 120,000 clones; 45% to 65% were seen once. Here the sequenced sample was CD4+ T cells sorted from blood, taken at week 24, from a patient treated with tofacitinib. Source of these receptors: a human donor with alopecia areata. Each CDR3 is given with its conserved first and last residue. The D gene is left open where the match is weak. Some rows have no size entry. The others give once, few or many, or a class for an expanded clone.

clone size,J gene,D gene,V gene,CDR3 protein,CDR3 DNA
.,TRBJ2-3,.,TRBV4-2,CASSPKGADTQYF,TGTGCCAGCAGCCCCAAGGGAGCAGATACGCAGTATTTT
once,TRBJ2-1,.,TRBV5-6,CASSLRAGAYSEQFF,TGTGCCAGCAGCTTGCGGGCGGGGGCGTACAGTGAGCAGTTCTTC
few,TRBJ2-7,.,TRBV30,CAWSDGTPYEQYF,TGTGCCTGGAGTGACGGGACTCCCTACGAGCAGTACTTC
.,TRBJ1-4,TRBD1,TRBV30,CAWSARQGFGEKLFF,TGTGCCTGGAGTGCACGACAGGGGTTCGGTGAAAAACTGTTTTTT
.,TRBJ1-2,.,TRBV7-6,CASSASGGAYGYTF,TGTGCCAGCAGCGCTAGTGGTGGGGCCTATGGCTACACCTTC
.,TRBJ1-5,.,TRBV10-3,CAISESELRHQPQHF,TGTGCCATCAGTGAGTCGGAGTTAAGGCATCAGCCCCAGCATTTT
.,TRBJ1-1,.,TRBV29-1,CSGMNTEAFF,TGCAGCGGGATGAACACTGAAGCTTTCTTT
few,TRBJ2-6,TRBD1,TRBV6-1,CASRRTGSGANVLTF,TGTGCCAGCAGAAGGACAGGGTCTGGGGCCAACGTCCTGACTTTC
.,TRBJ1-3,.,TRBV27,CASSLGRGRGNTIYF,TGTGCCAGCAGTTTAGGGCGGGGGCGAGGGAACACCATATATTTT
.,TRBJ1-3,.,TRBV29-1,CSVEADGNTIYF,TGCAGCGTTGAAGCCGATGGAAACACCATATATTTT
.,TRBJ2-5,.,TRBV6-1,CASSAANQETQYF,TGTGCCAGCAGTGCGGCTAACCAAGAGACCCAGTACTTC
.,TRBJ1-5,.,TRBV5-1,CASSLEWQENQPQHF,TGCGCCAGCAGCTTGGAATGGCAGGAAAACCAGCCCCAGCATTTT
once,TRBJ1-6,.,TRBV7-9,CASSLSGRILHF,TGTGCCAGCAGCTTGTCAGGCCGCATCCTCCACTTT
.,TRBJ2-3,.,TRBV7-2,CASSLQQAADTQYF,TGTGCCAGCAGCTTACAACAGGCCGCAGATACGCAGTATTTT